Listed below are T cell receptor beta chains from one sample, sequenced in a study of siplizumab effects on memory and regulatory T cells. Generated by immunoSEQ multiplex PCR, the TCRdb table keeps only in-frame clones and is missing some. The sample yields roughly 100,000 clones, approximately 90% seen once. The sample comprised CD4+ T cells sorted from blood. These receptors came from a human donor in good health. CDR3s include the opening cysteine and the closing phenylalanine or tryptophan. Fields, in order: J gene, V gene, CDR3 protein.

j_gene: TRBJ2-1
v_gene: TRBV7-8
CDR3aa: CASSPGRERRYNEQFF

j_gene: TRBJ2-7
v_gene: TRBV27
CDR3aa: CASSPTLGAGILDEQYF

j_gene: TRBJ2-7
v_gene: TRBV27
CDR3aa: CASRRLAQSYEQYF

j_gene: TRBJ2-1
v_gene: TRBV6-1
CDR3aa: CASSEVAASGSLSSYNEQFF

j_gene: TRBJ1-1
v_gene: TRBV19
CDR3aa: CASSTRTTTGRWEAFF

j_gene: TRBJ2-4
v_gene: TRBV6-1
CDR3aa: CASRPGQLENIQYF

j_gene: TRBJ1-2
v_gene: TRBV28
CDR3aa: CASSLSDIYGYTF

j_gene: TRBJ2-7
v_gene: TRBV5-1
CDR3aa: CASSLADPLLVGATTYF

j_gene: TRBJ2-7
v_gene: TRBV19
CDR3aa: CASAATGSTYEQYF

j_gene: TRBJ1-2
v_gene: TRBV6-5
CDR3aa: CASSYSRGPVHYGYTF

j_gene: TRBJ1-2
v_gene: TRBV19
CDR3aa: CASSINRVDGYTF

j_gene: TRBJ1-3
v_gene: TRBV5-1
CDR3aa: CASSLGTGRTSGNTIYF

j_gene: TRBJ1-6
v_gene: TRBV6-5
CDR3aa: CASSYGSQLYNSPLHF

j_gene: TRBJ1-1
v_gene: TRBV19
CDR3aa: CASSITRNTEAFF

j_gene: TRBJ1-4
v_gene: TRBV15
CDR3aa: CATSRETGEGEKLFF

j_gene: TRBJ2-3
v_gene: TRBV7-2
CDR3aa: CASIHGLARNTDTQYF

j_gene: TRBJ1-3
v_gene: TRBV25-1
CDR3aa: CASHSGNTIYF

j_gene: TRBJ1-2
v_gene: TRBV6-6
CDR3aa: CASRSRANYGYTF

j_gene: TRBJ2-1
v_gene: TRBV29-1
CDR3aa: CSVVGLAQNYNEQFF

j_gene: TRBJ1-1
v_gene: TRBV2
CDR3aa: CASRRTGENTEAFF

j_gene: TRBJ1-1
v_gene: TRBV19
CDR3aa: CASSIEGSGVVGTEAFF

j_gene: TRBJ2-7
v_gene: TRBV19
CDR3aa: CASRTGTSNEQYF

j_gene: TRBJ2-2
v_gene: TRBV7-9
CDR3aa: CASSSTGVVGELFF

j_gene: TRBJ2-1
v_gene: TRBV6-5
CDR3aa: CASSYSPVHNEQFF

j_gene: TRBJ2-3
v_gene: TRBV19
CDR3aa: CASSIFAGGGGDTQYF

j_gene: TRBJ1-2
v_gene: TRBV18
CDR3aa: CASSPAREGGYTF

j_gene: TRBJ1-2
v_gene: TRBV6-6
CDR3aa: CASSTAGNGYTF

j_gene: TRBJ1-3
v_gene: TRBV5-4
CDR3aa: CASSLRDFSGNTIYF

j_gene: TRBJ1-1
v_gene: TRBV9
CDR3aa: CASSVGDLVTEAFF

j_gene: TRBJ1-1
v_gene: TRBV5-1
CDR3aa: CASSPPTGGIAEAFF

j_gene: TRBJ2-7
v_gene: TRBV18
CDR3aa: CASSPVLGTNHYEQYF

j_gene: TRBJ2-7
v_gene: TRBV6-5
CDR3aa: CASRDRTGGWDEQYF

j_gene: TRBJ1-2
v_gene: TRBV4-2
CDR3aa: CASSRGGRYGYTF

j_gene: TRBJ1-3
v_gene: TRBV29-1
CDR3aa: CSVRTGNTIYF

j_gene: TRBJ1-2
v_gene: TRBV7-3
CDR3aa: CASSPAGADGYTF